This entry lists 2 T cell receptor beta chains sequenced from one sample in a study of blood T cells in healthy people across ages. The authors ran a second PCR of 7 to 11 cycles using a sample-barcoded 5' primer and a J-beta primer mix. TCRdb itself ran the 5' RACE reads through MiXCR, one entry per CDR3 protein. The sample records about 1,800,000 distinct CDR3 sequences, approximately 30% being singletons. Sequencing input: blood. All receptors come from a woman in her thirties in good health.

CDR3 coding DNA: TGCGCCAGCAGCCGTAATAGGGGGTACCAAGAGACCCAGTACTTC. Encoded protein: CASSRNRGYQETQYF. V and J are TRBV5-1 and TRBJ2-5; weak D call: TRBD1 (6 bases). With 4 bases removed from V and 0 bases from J, the gap between germline ends came to 13 bases. The CDR3 totals 15 residues. Germline V gene sequence: CDR1 SGHRS, CDR2 YFSETQ.

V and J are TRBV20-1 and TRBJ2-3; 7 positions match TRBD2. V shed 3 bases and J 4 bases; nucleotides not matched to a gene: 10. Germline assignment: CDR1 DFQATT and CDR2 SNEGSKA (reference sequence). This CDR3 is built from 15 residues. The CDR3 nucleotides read TGCAGTGCTAGCCAACCGATGGGAGGGGCAGATACGCAGTATTTT. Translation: CSASQPMGGADTQYF.